This note documents a single T cell receptor (beta chain) sequence. Through a sample-barcoded 5' primer and a J-beta primer mix, a second PCR was run for about 7 to 12 cycles. No fewer than 3 million CDR3-containing paired-end reads came from each sample. TCRdb processed the 5' RACE reads anew with MiXCR; each CDR3 protein has one entry. Of roughly 1,500,000 distinct CDR3 sequences in the sample, roughly 40% are singletons; the top ten hold around 8%. This record belongs to a study of blood T cells in healthy people across ages. Across the study: About one barcoded beta molecule per two T cells came from capture by template switching.

Germline assignment: CDR1 SEHNR and CDR2 FQNEAQ (reference sequence). This CDR3 comprises 15 residues. Healthy Caucasian individuals from Russia aged roughly 6 to 100 were enrolled as donors. Samples each yielded at least 5 micrograms of total RNA. The TCR originated in a woman aged 18-30 years in good health. The sample comprised blood. The rearrangement joins TRBV7-9 to TRBJ2-5; TRBD2 matches at 11 bases. The end of the DNA aligns better with TRBJ2-7, so the J call may be wrong. As DNA, the CDR3 is TGTGCCAGCAGCCGCGGGACTAGCGGCTATTACGAGCAGTACTTC. It translates to CASSRGTSGYYEQYF.